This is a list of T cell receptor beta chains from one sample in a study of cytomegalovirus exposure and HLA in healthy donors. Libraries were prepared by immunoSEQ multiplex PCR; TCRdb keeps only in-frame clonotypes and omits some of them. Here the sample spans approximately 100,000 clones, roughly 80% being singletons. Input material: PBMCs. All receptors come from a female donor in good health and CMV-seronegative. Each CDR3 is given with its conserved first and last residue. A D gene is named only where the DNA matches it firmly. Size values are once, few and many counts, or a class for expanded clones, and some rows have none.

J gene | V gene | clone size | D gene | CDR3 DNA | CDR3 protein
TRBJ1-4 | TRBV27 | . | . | TGTGCCAGCAGTTTATCAGGGAGTGAAAAACTGTTTTTT | CASSLSGSEKLFF
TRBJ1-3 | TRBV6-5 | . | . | TGTGCCAGCAGTTATGGGGAGCCCTCTGGAAACACCATATATTTT | CASSYGEPSGNTIYF
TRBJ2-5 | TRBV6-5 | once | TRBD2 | TGTGCCAGCAGTTCTTTAGGACTAGCGGGTATGGAGACCCAGTACTTC | CASSSLGLAGMETQYF
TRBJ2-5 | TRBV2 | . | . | TGTGCCAGCTCGGGGGAAGAGACCCAGTACTTC | CASSGEETQYF
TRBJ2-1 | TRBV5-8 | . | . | TGTGCCAGCAGCTTGGAGGGGGGGCCTGATGAGCAGTTCTTC | CASSLEGGPDEQFF
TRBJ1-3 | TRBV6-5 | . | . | TGTGCCAGCACGGGGGGAACTGGAAACACCATATATTTT | CASTGGTGNTIYF
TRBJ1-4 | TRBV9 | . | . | TGTGCCAGCAGCGTAGGGACGGACCGGAGGGCAACTAATGAAAAACTGTTTTTT | CASSVGTDRRATNEKLFF
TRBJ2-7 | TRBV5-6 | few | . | TGTGCCAGCAGCATTAACCCGGGACATCTCTCCTACGAGCAGTACTTC | CASSINPGHLSYEQYF
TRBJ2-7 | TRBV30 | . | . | TGTGCCTGGAATCGCGGGACAGCCTACGAGCAGTACTTC | CAWNRGTAYEQYF
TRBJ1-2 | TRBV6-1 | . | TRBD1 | TGTGCCAGCAGGGGGGACAGCTCCTATGGCTACACCTTC | CASRGDSSYGYTF
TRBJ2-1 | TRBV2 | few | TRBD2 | TGTGCCAGCAAGCGGACTAGCGGGGATTACAATGAGCAGTTCTTC | CASKRTSGDYNEQFF
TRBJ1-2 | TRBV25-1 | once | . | TGTGCCAGCAGTGAATCGGTTCAGGGTGGCGGCTACACCTTC | CASSESVQGGGYTF
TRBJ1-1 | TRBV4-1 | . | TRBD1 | TGCGCCAGCAGCTTCAAGCCGGGACAGGGCTTTAATATGAACACTGAAGCTTTCTTT | CASSFKPGQGFNMNTEAFF
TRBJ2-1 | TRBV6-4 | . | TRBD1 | TGTGCCAGCAGTGAGGCAGGGGGATACAATGAGCAGTTCTTC | CASSEAGGYNEQFF
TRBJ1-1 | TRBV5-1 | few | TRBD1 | TGCGCCAGCAGCTCCCAGGACAGGGGCACTGAAGCTTTCTTT | CASSSQDRGTEAFF
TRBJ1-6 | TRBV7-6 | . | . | TGTGCCAGCAGCCAGCAGGGGTCCCTAGATTCACCCCTCCACTTT | CASSQQGSLDSPLHF
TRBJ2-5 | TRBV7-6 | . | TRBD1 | TGTGCCAGCAGCTTAGCTTGGGGGACAGAAGAGACCCAGTACTTC | CASSLAWGTEETQYF
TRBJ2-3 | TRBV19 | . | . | TGTGCCAGTAGCATACAGGGTTTTTTCACAGATACGCAGTATTTT | CASSIQGFFTDTQYF
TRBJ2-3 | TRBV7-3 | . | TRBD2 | TGTGCCAGCAGCCCATATAAGGCTAGCGGGGATGGTACAGATACGCAGTATTTT | CASSPYKASGDGTDTQYF
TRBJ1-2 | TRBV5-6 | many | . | TGTGCCAGCAGGGAGGGGACCCAAGGAGGCTACACCTTC | CASREGTQGGYTF
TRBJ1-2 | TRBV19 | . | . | TGTGCCAGTATGGGGCAGTCTAACTATGGCTACACCTTC | CASMGQSNYGYTF
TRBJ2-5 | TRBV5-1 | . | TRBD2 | TGCGCCAGCAGCTTGTCTAGCGGGGATGGAGAGACCCAGTACTTC | CASSLSSGDGETQYF
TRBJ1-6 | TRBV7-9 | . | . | TGTTCCAGCAGCTCGCCACCGTCGGGGTTGGTTGGTAATTCACCCCTCCACTTT | CSSSSPPSGLVGNSPLHF
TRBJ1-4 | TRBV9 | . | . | TGTGCCAGCAGCGCCAGAGAGGCAACTAATGAAAAACTGTTTTTT | CASSAREATNEKLFF
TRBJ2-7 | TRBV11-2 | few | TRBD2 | TGTGCCAGCAGCCCCCGACTAGCGGGAGTTGGCGAGCAGTACTTC | CASSPRLAGVGEQYF
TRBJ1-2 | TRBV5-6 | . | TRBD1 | TGTGCCAGCACCGGGGACAGGGGGAACTTTAACTATGGCTACACCTTC | CASTGDRGNFNYGYTF
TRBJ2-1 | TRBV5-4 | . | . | TGTGCCAGCAGCTCGGATGGGGGCCTCGGTAATGAGCAGTTCTTC | CASSSDGGLGNEQFF
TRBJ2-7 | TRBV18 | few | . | TGTGCCAGCTCACAGGGGCCTCGCTACGAGCAGTACTTC | CASSQGPRYEQYF
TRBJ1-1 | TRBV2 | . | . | TGTGCCAGCAGACCGGAGGGCGGGCAGGCCGCTTTCTTT | CASRPEGGQAAFF
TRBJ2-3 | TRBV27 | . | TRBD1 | TGTGCCAGCAGTTTAGACAGGGCTGGGAATACGCAGTATTTT | CASSLDRAGNTQYF
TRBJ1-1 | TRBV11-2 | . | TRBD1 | TGTGCCAGCAGCTCCCGACAGGGGGTTGTGGGGGGATCGAACACTGAAGCTTTCTTT | CASSSRQGVVGGSNTEAFF
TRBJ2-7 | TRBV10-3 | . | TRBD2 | TGTGCCATCACCCCTGAACCGGGACTAGCAAACGAGCAGTACTTC | CAITPEPGLANEQYF
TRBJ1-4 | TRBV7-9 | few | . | TGTGCCAGCAGCTTTGAAGGGGTTCGCGAAAAACTGTTTTTT | CASSFEGVREKLFF
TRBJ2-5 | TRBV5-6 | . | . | TGTGCCAGCAGCTTGGCCGGAGGAGAGACCCAGTACTTC | CASSLAGGETQYF
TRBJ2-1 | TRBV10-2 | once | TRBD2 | TGCGCCAGCAGTGAAGCGGGGGTTTACAATGAGCAGTTCTTC | CASSEAGVYNEQFF
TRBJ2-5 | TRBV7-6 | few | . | TGTGCCAGCAGCCACCCCGGGGTTGCGGGGACCCAGTACTTC | CASSHPGVAGTQYF
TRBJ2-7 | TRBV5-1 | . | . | TGCGCCAGCAGCTTGGCGGGGTGGAACAGTTACGAGCAGTACTTC | CASSLAGWNSYEQYF
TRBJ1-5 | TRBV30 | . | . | TGTGCCTGGAGCCAGGGTATGGGTCAGCCCCAGCATTTT | CAWSQGMGQPQHF
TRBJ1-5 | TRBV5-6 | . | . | TGTGCCAGCAGCAGAACAGGGCAGGGCCAGCCCCAGCATTTT | CASSRTGQGQPQHF
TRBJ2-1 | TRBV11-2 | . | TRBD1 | TGTGCCAGCAGCTTTGGGACAGGGATCTTTTGGTCCTACAATGAGCAGTTCTTC | CASSFGTGIFWSYNEQFF
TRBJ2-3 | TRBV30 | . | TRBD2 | TGTGCCTTATCGTCTAGCGGGGTCCTCACAGATACGCAGTATTTT | CALSSSGVLTDTQYF
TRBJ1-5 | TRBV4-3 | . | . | TGCGCCAGCAGCCAAGTTTTAGAGGGGGAGAGGGTACATCAGCCCCAGCATTTT | CASSQVLEGERVHQPQHF
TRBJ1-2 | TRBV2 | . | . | TGTGCCAGCAGTGAAGCCGGTCCAGGAGGGCATGGCTACACCTTC | CASSEAGPGGHGYTF
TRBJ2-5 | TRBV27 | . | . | TGTGCCAGCAGAACAGGGATGGAGACCCAGTACTTC | CASRTGMETQYF
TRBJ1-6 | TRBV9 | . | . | TGTGCCAGCAGCCCCCCAGATGGGCATAATTCACCCCTCCACTTT | CASSPPDGHNSPLHF
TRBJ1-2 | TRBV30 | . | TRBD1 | TGTGCCTGGAGTGTAGAGTTCAGGGGGCCGAACTATGGCTACACCTTC | CAWSVEFRGPNYGYTF
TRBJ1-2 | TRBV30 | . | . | TGTGCCTGGAGTATCGCAGGGGACTATGGCTACACCTTC | CAWSIAGDYGYTF
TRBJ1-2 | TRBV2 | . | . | TGTGCCAGCAGAGGACAGACTCCTAACTATGGCTACACCTTC | CASRGQTPNYGYTF
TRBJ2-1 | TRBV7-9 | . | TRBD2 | TGTTCCAGCAGGAGCGGGGGCACCTCCTACAATGAGCAGTTCTTC | CSSRSGGTSYNEQFF
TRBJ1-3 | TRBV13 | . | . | TGTGCCAGCAGCTTAGTTTCGGGAAACACCATATATTTT | CASSLVSGNTIYF
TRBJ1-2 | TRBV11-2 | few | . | TGTGCCAGCAGCTTAGGAGGCTTTCTCGACTATGGCTACACCTTC | CASSLGGFLDYGYTF
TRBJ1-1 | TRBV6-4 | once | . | TGTGCCAGCAGTGACGGGGCAGTATCTAGAGCTTTCTTT | CASSDGAVSRAFF
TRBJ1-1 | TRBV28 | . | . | TGTGCCAGCACCCGGGGAAACACGAACACTGAAGCTTTCTTT | CASTRGNTNTEAFF